One sample yielded the 29 T cell receptor beta chains listed below, sequenced in a study of cytomegalovirus exposure and HLA in healthy donors. The PCR used 60 Vbeta and 13 Jbeta primers. TCRdb's table, derived via immunoSEQ multiplex PCR, lists solely in-frame clones and lacks some. The sample includes around 150,000 clones, roughly 80% of them seen just once. The specimen sequenced was PBMCs. The receptor source for this set is a man younger than 35 in good health and CMV-seronegative.

This chain uses TRBV6-6 with TRBJ2-1, with 7 bases identical to TRBD2. The germline V gene has CDR1 MNHNY and CDR2 SVGAGI (reference sequence). Trimming cost V 5 bases and J 6 bases; bases outside gene matches: 7. This CDR3 is 14 amino acids long. CDR3 sequence (DNA): TGTGCCAGCAGTCCCCGGACTAGTCGCAATGAGCAGTTCTTC. Translation gives CASSPRTSRNEQFF.

The V and J genes are TRBV7-9 and TRBJ2-1; D uncertain. Per the germline V gene, CDR1 is SEHNR and CDR2 is FQNEAQ (reference sequence). Trimming removed 5 bases at V and 0 bases at J, with 14 bases between. CDR3 length: 16 amino acids. CDR3 sequence: CASSLIPVSSYNEQFF. DNA for the CDR3: TGTGCCAGCAGCCTGATACCCGTGAGCTCCTACAATGAGCAGTTCTTC.

The chain employs TRBV30 and TRBJ1-2, with D uncertain. The length of the CDR3 is 13 residues. The germline V gene has CDR1 GTSNPN and CDR2 SVGIG (reference sequence). Trimming took 3 bases from V and 4 from J, leaving 12 bases between them. CDR3 nucleotide sequence: TGTGCCTGGAGCTCCCCCCCTAGCTATGGCTACACCTTC. Encoded protein: CAWSSPPSYGYTF. The full variable domain, its missing parts supplied by reference TRBV30 and TRBJ1-2, is SQTIHQWPATLVQPVGSPLSLECTVEGTSNPNLYWYRQAAGRGLQLLFYSVGIGQISSEVPQNLSASRPQDRQFILSSKKLLLSDSGFYLCAWSSPPSYGYTFGSGTRLTVV.

The rearrangement uses TRBV2 and TRBJ2-2; TRBD1 matches 7 bases. Trimming took 3 bases from V and 6 from J; bases not matched to a gene: 10. Germline values: CDR1 SNHLY, CDR2 FYNNEI. CDR3 size: 16 residues. Here the CDR3 reads CASSDLLTGTSGELFF. Written as DNA, the CDR3 is TGTGCCAGCAGTGATCTCCTGACAGGGACGTCCGGGGAGCTGTTTTTT.

This clone was seen only a few times. The chain uses TRBV6-6 and TRBJ1-6, with a weak D call TRBD1 (5 bases). The germline V and J ends were trimmed by 4 bases and 7 bases, with 11 bases remaining between them. This CDR3 region has 14 residues. The germline gives CDR1 MNHNY, CDR2 SVGAGI (reference sequence). DNA for the CDR3: TGTGCCAGCAGTTTCCTACGGGGGAATTCACCCCTCCACTTT. Encoded protein: CASSFLRGNSPLHF.

CDR3 loop: CATSSTRRGEQFF. The CDR3 bases are TGTGCCACCAGCAGCACCCGCCGGGGTGAGCAGTTCTTC. The chain joins TRBV15 to TRBJ2-1; D possibly corresponds to TRBD2 (5 bases). In germline, CDR1 is LNHNV, CDR2 YYDKDF (reference sequence). Trimming shortened V by 3 bases and J by 9 bases, and 12 bases separated the two germline ends. This CDR3 contains 13 residues.

CDR3 loop: CASSFSGGNNEQFF. CDR3 coding DNA: TGCGCCAGCAGCTTTAGCGGGGGGAACAATGAGCAGTTCTTC. The genes are TRBV5-1 and TRBJ2-1; the match to TRBD2 covers 10 bases. The ends lost 2 bases at V and 5 bases at J; junction bases unmatched: 1. CDR3 size: 14 residues. Looked up from germline, CDR1 is SGHRS and CDR2 is YFSETQ.

The V call is TRBV28, the J call TRBJ1-2, with 7 bases fitting TRBD1. Losses at the gene ends were 1 base for V and 6 bases for J; bases not matched to a gene: 5. This CDR3 spans 14 amino acids. The V gene's germline CDR1 is MDHEN and CDR2 SYDVKM. The CDR3 loop reads CASSLLATGHGYTF. CDR3 coding DNA: TGTGCCAGCAGTTTATTAGCGACAGGGCATGGCTACACCTTC.

This chain connects TRBV11-2 to TRBJ1-2, with 10 bases identical to TRBD1. Per germline, CDR1 SGHAT and CDR2 FQNNGV. This CDR3 spans 19 amino acids. The junction had 17 bases not matched to a gene; V was cut back by 3 bases and J by 4 bases. In DNA, the CDR3 is TGTGCCAGCAGCTTTTGGGGATTAAATAGGACAGGGGGACGCTATGGCTACACCTTC. Its translation is CASSFWGLNRTGGRYGYTF.

This clone was counted only a few times. Written as DNA, the CDR3 is TGTGCCTGGGGGACTAGCGGGAGAGAGACCCAGTACTTC. It encodes CAWGTSGRETQYF. This chain connects TRBV30 to TRBJ2-5; 14 bases map to TRBD2. J lost 4 bases, V lost 5 bases, and 0 bases had no gene match. CDR1 is GTSNPN, CDR2 SVGIG, per germline (reference sequence). The length of the CDR3 is 13 residues.

The chain has TRBV19 and TRBJ1-5; weak D call: TRBD1 (6 bases). Germline-derived CDR1 and CDR2 are LNHDA and SQIVND (reference sequence). The CDR3 consists of 17 residues. V lost 1 base, J lost 5 bases, and 18 bases lay in between. CDR3 region: CASSIVYGTGWDQPQHF. CDR3 bases: TGTGCCAGTAGTATAGTTTATGGTACAGGGTGGGATCAGCCCCAGCATTTT.

This chain uses TRBV29-1 with TRBJ2-5; no clear D. This CDR3 region has 12 residues. Trimming removed 8 bases at V and 5 bases at J, with 15 bases between. Germline CDR1 SQVTM, CDR2 ANQGSEA. The CDR3 region has the DNA TGCAGCACTAATTCTCCTGCGGAGACCCAGTACTTC. It is translated as CSTNSPAETQYF.

This chain links TRBV28 with TRBJ2-7, with D unclear. Germline CDR1 reads MDHEN; CDR2 reads SYDVKM. The CDR3 covers 14 residues. Between the trimmed V and J ends, which lost 4 bases and 2 bases, there was a span of 12 bases. This CDR3 reads CASSSRLPPYEQYF. The CDR3 nucleotides are TGTGCCAGCAGTTCAAGACTGCCGCCCTACGAGCAGTACTTC. Together with reference TRBV28 and TRBJ2-7, the CDR3 gives the full variable domain: DVKVTQSSRYLVKRTGEKVFLECVQDMDHENMFWYRQDPGLGLRLIYFSYDVKMKEKGDIPEGYSVSREKKERFSLILESASTNQTSMYLCASSSRLPPYEQYFGPGTRLTVT.

This chain links TRBV2 with TRBJ1-5, with D unresolved. V was trimmed by 7 bases and J by 1 base, leaving 8 bases between them. Germline CDR1 reads SNHLY; CDR2 reads FYNNEI. CDR3 length: 13 amino acids. Here the CDR3 DNA reads TGTGCCAGCATGGGAGAGAGCAATCAGCCCCAGCATTTT. Translated, it gives CASMGESNQPQHF.

This chain links TRBV7-3 with TRBJ2-1, with 9 bases that match TRBD1. J gave up 5 bases and V 2 bases, and 4 bases lay outside the gene matches. The CDR3 totals 15 residues. Germline V CDR1 and CDR2: SGHTA, FQGTGA. The CDR3 spells CASSLGTGHHNEQFF. CDR3 DNA sequence: TGTGCCAGCAGCTTAGGGACAGGGCACCACAATGAGCAGTTCTTC.

The rearrangement uses TRBV7-3 and TRBJ2-7; 8 bases align to TRBD2. Germline V gives CDR1 SGHTA, CDR2 FQGTGA. The CDR3 runs to 14 residues. The trim removed 5 bases at V and 6 bases at J, leaving 9 bases unmatched. CDR3 coding DNA: TGTGCCAGCAGCCCAACCGGGACTAGGGGCGAGCAGTACTTC. It specifies CASSPTGTRGEQYF.

This sequence joins TRBV5-1 and TRBJ2-1; 13 bases match TRBD2. V trimming: 4 bases; J trimming: 6 bases; junction bases outside the gene matches: 4. Germline CDR1 SGHRS, CDR2 YFSETQ. This CDR3 has 15 residues. The CDR3: CASSPRTSGSNEQFF. The CDR3 bases are TGCGCCAGCAGCCCACGGACTAGCGGGAGCAATGAGCAGTTCTTC. Using reference TRBV5-1 and TRBJ2-1 for the parts outside the CDR3, the full variable domain is KAGVTQTPRYLIKTRGQQVTLSCSPISGHRSVSWYQQTPGQGLQFLFEYFSETQRNKGNFPGRFSGRQFSNSRSEMNVSTLELGDSALYLCASSPRTSGSNEQFFGPGTRLTVL.

The chain joins TRBV12-5 to TRBJ2-3, with D perhaps TRBD2 (5 bases). Per the germline V gene, CDR1 is LGHNT and CDR2 is FRNRAP. The V gene lost 1 base and the J gene lost 1 base, with 9 bases spanning the gap. The CDR3 totals 15 residues. As DNA, the CDR3 is TGTGCTAGTGGTTTGGACAAGGAGGGCACAGATACGCAGTATTTT. This translates into CASGLDKEGTDTQYF. Based on the CDR3 plus reference TRBV12-5 and TRBJ2-3, the full variable domain is DARVTQTPRHKVTEMGQEVTMRCQPILGHNTVFWYRQTMMQGLELLAYFRNRAPLDDSGMPKDRFSAEMPDATLATLKIQPSEPRDSAVYFCASGLDKEGTDTQYFGPGTRLTVL.

This clone was seen only once. The chain carries TRBV18 and TRBJ2-7; 8 nucleotides agree with TRBD2. J gave up 3 bases and V 0 bases, and 4 bases lay outside the gene matches. Germline V gene sequence: CDR1 KGHSH, CDR2 LQKENI. The CDR3 extends over 15 amino acids. The CDR3 loop is CASSPPEREGYEQYF. DNA of the CDR3: TGTGCCAGCTCACCACCAGAACGGGAGGGCTACGAGCAGTACTTC.

The V and J genes are TRBV7-9 and TRBJ1-1; 7 bases match TRBD1. CDR3 length: 13 amino acids. Germline V gene sequence: CDR1 SEHNR, CDR2 FQNEAQ (reference sequence). Trimming removed 5 bases from V and 7 bases from J; junction bases left unmatched: 7. The CDR3 reads CASSPPDRSEAFF. CDR3 DNA sequence: TGTGCCAGCAGCCCTCCGGACAGGAGTGAAGCTTTCTTT.

This CDR3 is CASSLGRGFSTDTQYF. As DNA, the CDR3 is TGTGCCAGCAGTTTAGGGCGGGGATTTAGCACAGATACGCAGTATTTT. The V call is TRBV28, the J call TRBJ2-3; D is possibly TRBD2 (6 bases). The germline V gene has CDR1 MDHEN and CDR2 SYDVKM. The V end was cut by 2 bases, the J end by 0 bases, with 12 bases between. The CDR3 loop spans 16 amino acids.

The chain is built from TRBV5-5 and TRBJ1-2, with 7 positions matching TRBD1. The length of the CDR3 is 19 residues. The trim removed 2 bases at V and 4 bases at J, leaving 20 bases unmatched. Germline values: CDR1 SGHKS, CDR2 YYEKEE (reference sequence). As DNA, the CDR3 is TGTGCCAGCAGCTTTTTTACAGGGGCCCCGTTAAAAGGGGTCTATGGCTACACCTTC. Translating gives CASSFFTGAPLKGVYGYTF.

The rearrangement uses TRBV5-6 and TRBJ2-5; the match to TRBD2 covers 13 bases. This CDR3 contains 19 residues. In germline, CDR1 is SGHDT, CDR2 YYEEEE. J lost 5 bases, V lost 0 bases, and 13 bases had no gene match. This chain's CDR3 is CASSLGGRIGLAGEETQYF. The CDR3 nucleotides are TGTGCCAGCAGCTTGGGAGGTCGTATTGGACTAGCGGGGGAGGAGACCCAGTACTTC.

CDR3 in amino acids: CASSLRTFLDQPQHF. As DNA, the CDR3 is TGTGCCAGTAGCCTTCGGACATTTTTAGATCAGCCCCAGCATTTT. The chain joins TRBV19 to TRBJ1-5; maybe TRBD1 (5 bases). The V and J ends lost 6 bases and 5 bases respectively, with 17 bases between them. Germline CDR1 and CDR2: LNHDA and SQIVND (reference sequence). This CDR3 has 15 amino acids.

This chain joins TRBV7-9 and TRBJ2-1, with D tentatively TRBD2 (6 bases). The CDR3 length is 14 residues. V was pared by 2 bases and J by 10 bases, with 15 bases between. The germline V gene has CDR1 SEHNR and CDR2 FQNEAQ (reference sequence). The CDR3 DNA sequence: TGTGCCAGCAGCTTATCATCGGGAGCTGGAGAGCAGTTCTTC. This codes for CASSLSSGAGEQFF.

V usage is TRBV6-5 and J usage is TRBJ1-2, with D possibly TRBD1 on 6 matching bases. In germline, CDR1 is MNHEY, CDR2 SVGAGI. The CDR3 sequence is 14 residues long. The ends were cut back, 6 bases at V and 2 bases at J, with 13 bases in the middle. The CDR3 coding sequence is TGTGCCAGCAGGAGAGACACAGGGAACTATGGCTACACCTTC. Translating gives CASRRDTGNYGYTF.

This clone was recorded a few times. The genes are TRBV6-6 and TRBJ1-3; no definite D call. Germline CDR1 reads MNHNY; CDR2 reads SVGAGI (reference sequence). This CDR3 contains 12 residues. V was shortened by 2 bases and J by 8 bases, with 7 bases between the two germline ends. The CDR3 nucleotides are TGTGCCAGCAGTTACCTGTCGGACACCATATATTTT. The encoded protein is CASSYLSDTIYF.

The V gene is TRBV27, the J gene TRBJ2-1; 9 bases fit TRBD1. The CDR3 length is 18 residues. Per the germline V gene, CDR1 is MNHEY and CDR2 is SMNVEV (reference sequence). Trimming took 1 base from V and 1 from J; bases not matched to a gene: 8. The DNA for the CDR3 is TGTGCCAGCAGTTTATTCGCGACGGACAGGGGATCCTACAATGAGCAGTTCTTC. This encodes CASSLFATDRGSYNEQFF.

V gene TRBV28 combines with J gene TRBJ2-3; TRBD2 matches 12 bases. Germline V CDR1 and CDR2: MDHEN, SYDVKM. V was pared by 6 bases and J by 4 bases, with 5 bases of the junction left unmatched. CDR3 length equals 15 residues. CDR3 amino acids: CASSPSGRGADTQYF. The CDR3 nucleotides read TGTGCCAGCAGCCCTAGCGGGAGGGGAGCAGATACGCAGTATTTT.